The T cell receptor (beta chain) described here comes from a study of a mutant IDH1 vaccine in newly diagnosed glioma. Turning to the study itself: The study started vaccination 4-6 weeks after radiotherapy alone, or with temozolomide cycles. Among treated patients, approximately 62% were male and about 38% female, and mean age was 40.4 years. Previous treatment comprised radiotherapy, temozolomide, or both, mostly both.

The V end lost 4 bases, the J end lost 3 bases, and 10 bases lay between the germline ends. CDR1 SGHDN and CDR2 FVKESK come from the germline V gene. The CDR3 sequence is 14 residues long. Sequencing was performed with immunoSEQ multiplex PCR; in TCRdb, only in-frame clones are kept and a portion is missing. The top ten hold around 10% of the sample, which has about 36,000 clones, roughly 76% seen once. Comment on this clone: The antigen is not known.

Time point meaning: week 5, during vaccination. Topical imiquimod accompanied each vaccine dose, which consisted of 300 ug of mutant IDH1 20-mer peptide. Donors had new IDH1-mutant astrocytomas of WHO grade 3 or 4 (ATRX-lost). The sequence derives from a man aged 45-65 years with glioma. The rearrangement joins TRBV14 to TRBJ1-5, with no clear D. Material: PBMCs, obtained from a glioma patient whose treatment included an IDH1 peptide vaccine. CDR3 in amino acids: CASSRRVSNQPQHF. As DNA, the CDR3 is TGTGCCAGCAGCCGGAGGGTGTCCAATCAGCCCCAGCATTTT.